This TCR beta chain was obtained from a study of control samples from healthy donors and cancer patients. Here immunoSEQ multiplex PCR was the method, and the copy in TCRdb shows in-frame clones only, minus some. The repertoire consists of over 65,000 clones, with about 88% occurring once and the leading ten covering about 10%. V lost 1 base, J lost 0 bases, and 7 bases lay in between. The CDR3 is 15 amino acids. The germline V gene has CDR1 SGHRS and CDR2 YFSETQ. This receptor was taken from a woman in her forties or fifties with colorectal cancer. The J gene is TRBJ2-2, the V gene TRBV5-1; the D is unclear. The specimen sequenced was PBMCs. The CDR3 DNA reads as TGCGCCAGCAGCTTGTCGCCCCCGAACACCGGGGAGCTGTTTTTT. Translating it yields CASSLSPPNTGELFF.